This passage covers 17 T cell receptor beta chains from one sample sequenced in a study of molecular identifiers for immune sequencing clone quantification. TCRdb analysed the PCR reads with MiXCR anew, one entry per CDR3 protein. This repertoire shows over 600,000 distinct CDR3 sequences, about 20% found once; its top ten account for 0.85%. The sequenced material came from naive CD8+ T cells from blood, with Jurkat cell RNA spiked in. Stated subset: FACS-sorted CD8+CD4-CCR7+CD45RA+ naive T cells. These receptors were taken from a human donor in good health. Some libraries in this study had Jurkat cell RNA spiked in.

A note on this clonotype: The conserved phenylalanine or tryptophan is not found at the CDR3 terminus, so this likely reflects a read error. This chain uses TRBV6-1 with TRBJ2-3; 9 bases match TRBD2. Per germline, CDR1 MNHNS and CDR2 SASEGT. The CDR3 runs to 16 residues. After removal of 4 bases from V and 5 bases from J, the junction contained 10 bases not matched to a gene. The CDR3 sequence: CASSGLTSGVGDTQYL. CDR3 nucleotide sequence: TGTGCCAGCAGTGGCCTGACTAGCGGAGTGGGAGATACGCAGTATCTT.

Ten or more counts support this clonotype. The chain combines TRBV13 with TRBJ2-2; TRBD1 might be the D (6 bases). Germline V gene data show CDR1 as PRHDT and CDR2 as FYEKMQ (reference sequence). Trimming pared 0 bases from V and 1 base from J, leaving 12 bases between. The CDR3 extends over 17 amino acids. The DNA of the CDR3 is TGTGCCAGCAGCTTAGGATATGCAGGGGTGAACACCGGGGAGCTGTTTTTT. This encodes CASSLGYAGVNTGELFF.

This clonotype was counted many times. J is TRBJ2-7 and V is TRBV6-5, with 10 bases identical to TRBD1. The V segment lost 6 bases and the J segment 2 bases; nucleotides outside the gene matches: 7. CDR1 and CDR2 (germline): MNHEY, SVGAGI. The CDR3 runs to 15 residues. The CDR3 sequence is CASRPPGQGTYEQYF. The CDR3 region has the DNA TGTGCCAGCAGGCCCCCGGGACAGGGGACCTACGAGCAGTACTTC.

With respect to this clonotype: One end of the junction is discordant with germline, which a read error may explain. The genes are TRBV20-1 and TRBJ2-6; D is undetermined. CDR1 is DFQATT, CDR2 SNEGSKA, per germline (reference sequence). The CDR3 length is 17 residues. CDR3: CSARGPDTFSGANVLTF. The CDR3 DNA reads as TGCAGTGCCAGAGGTCCCGACACTTTCTCTGGGGCCAACGTCCTGACTTTC.

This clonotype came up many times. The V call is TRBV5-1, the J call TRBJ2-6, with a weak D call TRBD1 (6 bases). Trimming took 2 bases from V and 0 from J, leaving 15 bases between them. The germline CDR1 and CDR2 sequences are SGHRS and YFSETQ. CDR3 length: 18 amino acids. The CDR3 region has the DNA TGCGCCAGCAGCTTACCGACAGGAGTGAACTCTGGGGCCAACGTCCTGACTTTC. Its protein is CASSLPTGVNSGANVLTF. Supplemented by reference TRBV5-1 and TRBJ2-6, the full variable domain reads KAGVTQTPRYLIKTRGQQVTLSCSPISGHRSVSWYQQTPGQGLQFLFEYFSETQRNKGNFPGRFSGRQFSNSRSEMNVSTLELGDSALYLCASSLPTGVNSGANVLTFGAGSRLTVL.

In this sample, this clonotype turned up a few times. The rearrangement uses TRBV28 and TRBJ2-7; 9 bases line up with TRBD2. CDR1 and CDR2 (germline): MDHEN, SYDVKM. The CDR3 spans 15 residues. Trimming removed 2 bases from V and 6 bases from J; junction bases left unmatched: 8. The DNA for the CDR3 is TGTGCCAGCAGTTTAAGGCGGGAGGGCGGTGGCGAGCAGTACTTC. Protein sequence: CASSLRREGGGEQYF.

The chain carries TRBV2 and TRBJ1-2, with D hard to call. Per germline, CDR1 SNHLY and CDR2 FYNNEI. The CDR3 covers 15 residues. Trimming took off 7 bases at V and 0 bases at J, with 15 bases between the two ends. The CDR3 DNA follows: TGTGCCAGCACCGACCGGCGCCGAACTAACTATGGCTACACCTTC. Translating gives CASTDRRRTNYGYTF.

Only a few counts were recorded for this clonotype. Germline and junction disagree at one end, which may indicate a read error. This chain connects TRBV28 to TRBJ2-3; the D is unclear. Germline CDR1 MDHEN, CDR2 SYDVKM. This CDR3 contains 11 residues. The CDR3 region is CASSFADTQCF. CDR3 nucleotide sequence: TGTGCCAGCTCGTTCGCAGATACGCAGTGTTTT.

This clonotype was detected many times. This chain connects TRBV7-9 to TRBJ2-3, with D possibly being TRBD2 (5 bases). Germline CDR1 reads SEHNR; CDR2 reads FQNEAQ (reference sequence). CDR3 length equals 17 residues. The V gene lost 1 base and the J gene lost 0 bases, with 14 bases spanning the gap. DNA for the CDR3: TGTGCCAGCAGCTTAGTAGGACTTACCTCTAGCACAGATACGCAGTATTTT. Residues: CASSLVGLTSSTDTQYF. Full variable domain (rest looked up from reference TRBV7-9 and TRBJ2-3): DTGVSQNPRHKITKRGQNVTFRCDPISEHNRLYWYRQTLGQGPEFLTYFQNEAQLEKSRLLSDRFSAERPKGSFSTLEIQRTEQGDSAMYLCASSLVGLTSSTDTQYFGPGTRLTVL.

The CDR3, as DNA: TGTGCCAGCAGCGTCGGGGAGGGGACGGGACAAGAGACCCAGTACTTC. As protein: CASSVGEGTGQETQYF. This rearrangement joins TRBV9 to TRBJ2-5; TRBD2 matches at 7 bases. The trim removed 2 bases at V and 2 bases at J, leaving 9 bases unmatched. Looked up from germline, CDR1 is SGDLS and CDR2 is YYNGEE. The CDR3 sequence is 16 residues long. The full variable domain, rest sourced from reference TRBV9 and TRBJ2-5, is DSGVTQTPKHLITATGQRVTLRCSPRSGDLSVYWYQQSLDQGLQFLIQYYNGEERAKGNILERFSAQQFPDLHSELNLSSLELGDSALYFCASSVGEGTGQETQYFGPGTRLLVL.

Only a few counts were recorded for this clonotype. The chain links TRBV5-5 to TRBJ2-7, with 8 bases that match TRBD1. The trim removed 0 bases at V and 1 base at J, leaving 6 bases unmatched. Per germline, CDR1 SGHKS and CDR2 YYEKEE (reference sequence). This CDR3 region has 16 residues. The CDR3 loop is CASSLAQGGISYEQYF. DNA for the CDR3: TGTGCCAGCAGCTTGGCACAGGGGGGAATTTCCTACGAGCAGTACTTC.

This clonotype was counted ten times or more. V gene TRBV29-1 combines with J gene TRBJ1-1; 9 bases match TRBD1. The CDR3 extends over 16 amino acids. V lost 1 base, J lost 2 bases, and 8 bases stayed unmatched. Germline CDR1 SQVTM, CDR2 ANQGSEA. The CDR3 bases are TGCAGCGTTGAAGGGGACAGGGATGGGTATAACACTGAAGCTTTCTTT. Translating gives CSVEGDRDGYNTEAFF.

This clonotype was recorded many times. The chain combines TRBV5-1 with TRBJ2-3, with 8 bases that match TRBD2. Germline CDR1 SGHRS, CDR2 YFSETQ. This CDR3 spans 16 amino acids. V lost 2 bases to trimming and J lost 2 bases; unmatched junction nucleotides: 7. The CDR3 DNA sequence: TGCGCCAGCAGCTTCTCCGCGGGAGGTTACACAGATACGCAGTATTTT. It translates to CASSFSAGGYTDTQYF.

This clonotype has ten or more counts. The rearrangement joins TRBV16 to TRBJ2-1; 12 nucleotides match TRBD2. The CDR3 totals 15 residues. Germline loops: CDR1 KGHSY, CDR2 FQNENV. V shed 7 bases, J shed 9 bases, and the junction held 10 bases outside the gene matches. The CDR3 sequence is CASTPPRLAGVEQFF. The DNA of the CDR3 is TGTGCCAGCACCCCCCCGAGACTAGCGGGAGTTGAGCAGTTCTTC. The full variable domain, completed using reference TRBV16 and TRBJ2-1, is GEEVAQTPKHLVRGEGQKAKLYCAPIKGHSYVFWYQQVLKNEFKFLISFQNENVFDETGMPKERFSAKCLPNSPCSLEIQATKLEDSAVYFCASTPPRLAGVEQFFGPGTRLTVL.

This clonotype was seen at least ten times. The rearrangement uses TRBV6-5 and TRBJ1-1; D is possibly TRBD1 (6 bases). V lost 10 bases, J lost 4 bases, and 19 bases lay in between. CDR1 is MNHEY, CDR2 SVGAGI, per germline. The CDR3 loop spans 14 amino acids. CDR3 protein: CATGLRGIGTEAFF. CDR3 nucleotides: TGTGCCACGGGACTGAGGGGGATTGGCACTGAAGCTTTCTTT.

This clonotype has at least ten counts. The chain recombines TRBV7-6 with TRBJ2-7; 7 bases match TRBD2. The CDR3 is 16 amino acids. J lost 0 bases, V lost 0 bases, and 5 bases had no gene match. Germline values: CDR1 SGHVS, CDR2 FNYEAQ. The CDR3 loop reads CASSLAASGPSYEQYF. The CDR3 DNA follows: TGTGCCAGCAGCTTAGCAGCTAGCGGACCCTCCTACGAGCAGTACTTC.

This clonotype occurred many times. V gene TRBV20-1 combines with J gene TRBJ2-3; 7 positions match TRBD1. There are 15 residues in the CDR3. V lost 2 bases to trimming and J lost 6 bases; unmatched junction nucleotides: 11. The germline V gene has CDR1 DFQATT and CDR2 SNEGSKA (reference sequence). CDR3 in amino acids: CSARLRTGYLDTQYF. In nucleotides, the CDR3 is TGCAGTGCTAGATTAAGGACAGGCTATCTGGATACGCAGTATTTT.